This T cell receptor (beta chain) is drawn from a study of cytomegalovirus exposure and HLA in healthy donors. A word on this clone: Its antigen is undetermined.

This CDR3 has 16 amino acids. V was pared by 4 bases and J by 6 bases, with 13 bases of the junction left unmatched. The germline V gene has CDR1 SGDLS and CDR2 YYNGEE. PCR used 60 Vbeta primers and 13 Jbeta primers. Assay: immunoSEQ multiplex PCR; the TCRdb copy retains only in-frame clones and omits some. The sample yields tens of thousands of clones, approximately 84% seen once. Overall study results and limits: A later analysis by the authors found several of the most significant clusters apparently linked to common viral pathogens. Available immune exposure information covered CMV serostatus only. In a later analysis, HLA-associated beta chains showed higher expansion and lower generation probabilities than comparable chains.

The V gene is TRBV9, the J gene TRBJ2-1; 7 bases are shared with TRBD1. The specimen was PBMCs. The sequence came from a man younger than 35 in good health and CMV-seronegative. In nucleotides, the CDR3 is TGTGCCAGCAGCCCCAAGGAGAAGGGGGCTGGCAATGAGCAGTTCTTC. It yields the protein CASSPKEKGAGNEQFF. Supplemented by reference TRBV9 and TRBJ2-1, the full variable domain reads DSGVTQTPKHLITATGQRVTLRCSPRSGDLSVYWYQQSLDQGLQFLIQYYNGEERAKGNILERFSAQQFPDLHSELNLSSLELGDSALYFCASSPKEKGAGNEQFFGPGTRLTVL.